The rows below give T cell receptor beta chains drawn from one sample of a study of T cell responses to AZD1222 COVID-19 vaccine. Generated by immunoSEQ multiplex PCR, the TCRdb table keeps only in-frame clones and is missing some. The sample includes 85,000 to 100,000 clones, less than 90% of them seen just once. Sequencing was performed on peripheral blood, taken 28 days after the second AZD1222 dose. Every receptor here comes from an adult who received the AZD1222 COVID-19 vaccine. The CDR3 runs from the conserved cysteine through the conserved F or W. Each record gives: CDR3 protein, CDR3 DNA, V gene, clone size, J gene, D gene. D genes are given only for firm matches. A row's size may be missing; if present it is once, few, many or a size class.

CASSLAQGLGEKLFF	TGCGCCAGCAGCTTGGCTCAGGGGTTGGGTGAAAAACTGTTTTTT	TRBV5-1	.	TRBJ1-4	.
CASSQAQDRGRSYNEQFF	TGTGCCAGCAGCCAAGCCCAAGACAGGGGGAGGTCCTACAATGAGCAGTTCTTC	TRBV14	few	TRBJ2-1	TRBD1
CASSKPGTPREQYF	TGTGCCAGCAGTAAGCCGGGGACCCCCCGCGAGCAGTACTTC	TRBV6-5	.	TRBJ2-7	.
CATLRLWNTEAFF	TGTGCCACCCTCCGCCTTTGGAACACTGAAGCTTTCTTT	TRBV6-5	.	TRBJ1-1	.
CASSHGTGIEKLFF	TGTGCCAGCAGCCACGGGACAGGGATCGAAAAACTGTTTTTT	TRBV7-9	.	TRBJ1-4	TRBD1
CASSMPPTNEKLFF	TGTGCCAGTAGTATGCCGCCAACTAATGAAAAACTGTTTTTT	TRBV19	once	TRBJ1-4	.
CASRPGLAVFEQYF	TGTGCCAGCAGGCCGGGACTAGCGGTATTCGAGCAGTACTTC	TRBV5-6	once	TRBJ2-7	TRBD2
CASSHRGQGYTF	TGCGCCAGCAGTCACCGGGGGCAAGGCTACACCTTC	TRBV23-1	.	TRBJ1-2	.
CASSLAGVENIQYF	TGCGCCAGCAGCTTGGCAGGGGTGGAAAACATTCAGTACTTC	TRBV5-1	.	TRBJ2-4	.
CATESQDREQYF	TGTGCCACGGAATCCCAGGACCGCGAGCAGTACTTC	TRBV6-1	once	TRBJ2-7	.
CASGPHSYSGANVLTF	TGTGCTAGTGGCCCACATAGCTACTCTGGGGCCAACGTCCTGACTTTC	TRBV12-5	.	TRBJ2-6	.
CASSPSPGQFYEQYF	TGTGCCAGCAGCCCCAGCCCCGGACAGTTCTACGAGCAGTACTTC	TRBV9	.	TRBJ2-7	.
CASSAQGASEQFF	TGTGCCAGCAGCGCCCAGGGGGCATCTGAGCAGTTCTTC	TRBV7-9	.	TRBJ2-1	TRBD1
CATRGSPDTQYF	TGTGCCACACGGGGCTCGCCAGATACGCAGTATTTT	TRBV28	once	TRBJ2-3	.
CASSQRRGANEQFF	TGTGCCAGCAGCCAGAGGCGGGGGGCCAATGAGCAGTTCTTC	TRBV4-2	.	TRBJ2-1	TRBD2
CASSFGDIYNEQFF	TGTGCCAGCAGCTTCGGGGACATCTACAATGAGCAGTTCTTC	TRBV5-5	.	TRBJ2-1	.
CASGDRRHLGGYTF	TGTGCCTCTGGTGACAGGCGACATCTGGGTGGCTACACCTTC	TRBV7-9	.	TRBJ1-2	.
CASSLNEQFF	TGTGCCAGCAGCTTGAATGAGCAGTTCTTC	TRBV5-5	.	TRBJ2-1	.
CASSFEGNTGELFF	TGCGCCAGCAGCTTTGAGGGGAACACCGGGGAGCTGTTTTTT	TRBV5-1	once	TRBJ2-2	.
CASSLDPAGGTGELFF	TGTGCCAGCAGCTTAGATCCGGCAGGGGGTACCGGGGAGCTGTTTTTT	TRBV11-3	.	TRBJ2-2	TRBD1
CASSMIRSDNSPLHF	TGTGCCAGTAGTATGATAAGGTCGGATAATTCACCCCTCCACTTT	TRBV19	.	TRBJ1-6	.
CASSLVVGTTGTQYF	TGTGCCAGCAGCTTAGTAGTGGGCACCACCGGTACGCAGTATTTT	TRBV7-6	.	TRBJ2-3	.
CASSRPGQAATNTEAFF	TGTGCCAGCAGCCGCCCTGGACAGGCAGCAACAAACACTGAAGCTTTCTTT	TRBV7-9	few	TRBJ1-1	TRBD1
CASSLAWGSGNTIYF	TGCGCCAGCAGCTTGGCCTGGGGGTCTGGAAACACCATATATTTT	TRBV5-1	.	TRBJ1-3	.
CASSRAGTSAYEQYF	TGTGCCAGCAGCCGAGCGGGGACTAGCGCGTACGAGCAGTACTTC	TRBV3-1/TRBV3-2	.	TRBJ2-7	TRBD2
CASSPRQGSSEAFF	TGTGCCAGCAGCCCACGACAGGGCAGCTCTGAAGCTTTCTTT	TRBV7-9	.	TRBJ1-1	TRBD1
CASSYPGHGTDTQYF	TGTGCCAGCAGCTACCCGGGACACGGCACAGATACGCAGTATTTT	TRBV7-2	.	TRBJ2-3	.
CASGREQYF	TGTGCCAGCGGTCGCGAGCAGTACTTC	TRBV25-1	.	TRBJ2-7	.
CAWSGTGGGYTF	TGTGCCTGGAGTGGGACAGGGGGTGGCTACACCTTC	TRBV30	.	TRBJ1-2	TRBD1
CASSELGPNLSNEQFF	TGTGCCAGCAGTGAATTAGGACCCAACCTAAGCAATGAGCAGTTCTTC	TRBV2	.	TRBJ2-1	.
CASSYQAGGLDTQYF	TGTGCCAGCAGCTATCAAGCGGGGGGGCTGGATACGCAGTATTTT	TRBV14	.	TRBJ2-3	TRBD2
CASSPRTHSGANVLTF	TGTGCCAGCAGCCCCCGGACACATTCTGGGGCCAACGTCCTGACTTTC	TRBV9	.	TRBJ2-6	.
CASSEAGNTEAFF	TGTGCCAGCTCAGAGGCAGGGAACACTGAAGCTTTCTTT	TRBV18	.	TRBJ1-1	.
CASSLDSGETGELFF	TGTGCCAGCAGCTTAGATAGCGGGGAGACCGGGGAGCTGTTTTTT	TRBV7-9	.	TRBJ2-2	TRBD2
CASSPDRQETQYF	TGCGCCAGCAGCCCCGACAGACAAGAGACCCAGTACTTC	TRBV5-1	once	TRBJ2-5	.
CASSSRDRTGASGNTIYF	TGTGCCAGCAGCTCCCGGGACAGGACCGGGGCCTCTGGAAACACCATATATTTT	TRBV7-4	.	TRBJ1-3	TRBD1
CASSRETGWSGELFF	TGTGCCAGCAGCCGGGAGACAGGGTGGTCCGGGGAGCTGTTTTTT	TRBV5-4	once	TRBJ2-2	.
CAISELFGTISSNQPQHF	TGTGCCATCAGTGAATTATTCGGGACAATTAGTAGCAATCAGCCCCAGCATTTT	TRBV10-3	.	TRBJ1-5	.
CASSTVMNTEAFF	TGTGCCAGTTCGACAGTAATGAACACTGAAGCTTTCTTT	TRBV25-1	.	TRBJ1-1	.
CASSLGETGHGGYTF	TGTGCCAGCAGCTTAGGAGAGACAGGCCATGGGGGCTACACCTTC	TRBV7-8	.	TRBJ1-2	.
CASGPQGGSTEAFF	TGTGCCAGCGGACCACAGGGGGGAAGCACTGAAGCTTTCTTT	TRBV14	.	TRBJ1-1	TRBD1